One and the same sample provided the 29 T cell receptor beta chains below, sequenced in a study of CD4+ T cells in melanoma. Sequencing was performed with immunoSEQ multiplex PCR; in TCRdb, only in-frame clones are kept and a portion is missing. This table holds 20,000 to 25,000 clones, around 80% found once. Receptors were obtained from a human donor with melanoma.

The chain links TRBV5-4 to TRBJ2-5; D perhaps matches TRBD2 (6 bases). The CDR3 length is 16 residues. CDR1 is SGHNT, CDR2 YYREEE, per germline (reference sequence). Trimming pared 4 bases from V and 2 bases from J, leaving 18 bases between. As DNA, the CDR3 is TGTGCCAGCAGCCCTAGGCCGGGACTGGATCAAGAGACCCAGTACTTC. Protein product: CASSPRPGLDQETQYF.

This chain connects TRBV5-8 to TRBJ2-1; D not resolved. Trimming removed 4 bases at V and 0 bases at J, with 11 bases between. The CDR3 consists of 15 residues. The germline V gene encodes CDR1 SGHTS and CDR2 YDEGEE. The CDR3 DNA reads TGTGCCAGCAGCCCTCTCCCAAGCTCCTACAATGAGCAGTTCTTC. Its protein product is CASSPLPSSYNEQFF.

The chain combines TRBV5-5 with TRBJ1-1; D call uncertain. The CDR3 sequence is 13 residues long. V lost 1 base to trimming and J lost 6 bases, with 10 bases between them. Per germline, CDR1 SGHKS and CDR2 YYEKEE (reference sequence). The CDR3 nucleotides are TGTGCCAGCAGCTTGTGGGGTTGGGCTGAAGCTTTCTTT. It specifies CASSLWGWAEAFF.

The chain has TRBV5-1 and TRBJ2-1, with 10 bases lining up with TRBD2. The CDR3 length is 16 residues. V lost 3 bases, J lost 9 bases, and 12 bases stayed unmatched. The germline V gene has CDR1 SGHRS and CDR2 YFSETQ. CDR3 sequence (DNA): TGCGCCAGCAGCTCAAGGGAAGCGGGGGGGAGCAGTGAGCAGTTCTTC. It specifies CASSSREAGGSSEQFF.

CDR3 coding DNA: TGTGCCAGCAGTTTCGGGAGGAACACTGAAGCTTTCTTT. Its protein product is CASSFGRNTEAFF. The chain joins TRBV7-2 to TRBJ1-1; D is unresolved. V was shortened by 6 bases and J by 1 base, with 9 bases between the two germline ends. The CDR3 is 13 amino acids. Germline CDR1 and CDR2: SGHTA and FQGNSA.

This chain uses TRBV18 with TRBJ1-3; TRBD1 is a possible D gene (5 bases). Deletions cut 3 bases from V and 6 bases from J, with 9 bases between. Germline values: CDR1 KGHSH, CDR2 LQKENI. The CDR3 length is 13 residues. CDR3 amino acids: CASSPPTANTIYF. The DNA of the CDR3 is TGTGCCAGCTCACCTCCGACAGCAAACACCATATATTTT.

This clone occurred a few times. V gene TRBV30 combines with J gene TRBJ2-1; 7 nucleotides match TRBD1. This CDR3 has 14 residues. CDR1 and CDR2 (germline): GTSNPN, SVGIG (reference sequence). Trimming cost V 4 bases and J 1 base; bases outside gene matches: 4. In nucleotides, the CDR3 is TGTGCCTGGACTAAGGGGGCTTCCTACAATGAGCAGTTCTTC. Amino acid sequence: CAWTKGASYNEQFF.

The V gene is TRBV6-6, the J gene TRBJ2-7; possibly TRBD2 for D (5 bases). The V gene lost 6 bases and the J gene lost 0 bases, with 12 bases spanning the gap. The length of the CDR3 is 14 residues. Per the germline V gene, CDR1 is MNHNY and CDR2 is SVGAGI (reference sequence). Here the CDR3 DNA reads TGTGCCAGCAGCCATACGGGGAGCTCCTACGAGCAGTACTTC. It encodes CASSHTGSSYEQYF.

The chain recombines TRBV10-3 with TRBJ2-3, with a tentative D call TRBD2 (6 bases). V lost 6 bases and J 0 bases, leaving 16 bases between the germline ends. The CDR3 has 16 amino acids. Germline V gene sequence: CDR1 ENHRY, CDR2 SYGVKD. The CDR3 nucleotides read TGTGCCATCAGGTCACGTGGTGGGGGGAGCACAGATACGCAGTATTTT. Translated, it gives CAIRSRGGGSTDTQYF.

Details on this clone: This sample includes further DNA sequences coding for the same CDR3. The chain recombines TRBV2 with TRBJ2-7, with TRBD1 matching over 7 bases. Trimming cost V 4 bases and J 3 bases; bases outside gene matches: 6. This CDR3 comprises 14 residues. Germline CDR1 and CDR2: SNHLY and FYNNEI. The CDR3 loop reads CASSATGLGYEQYF. The CDR3 nucleotides read TGTGCCAGCAGTGCGACAGGGCTTGGCTACGAGCAGTACTTC. The whole variable domain, filled in from reference TRBV2 and TRBJ2-7, reads EPEVTQTPSHQVTQMGQEVILRCVPISNHLYFYWYRQILGQKVEFLVSFYNNEISEKSEIFDDQFSVERPDGSNFTLKIRSTKLEDSAMYFCASSATGLGYEQYFGPGTRLTVT.

The chain is built from TRBV19 and TRBJ2-7, with D perhaps matching TRBD1 (6 bases). Trimming pared 8 bases from V and 2 bases from J, leaving 10 bases between. The CDR3 is 12 residues long. Per germline, CDR1 LNHDA and CDR2 SQIVND (reference sequence). The CDR3 bases are TGTGCCAGTTCCGGACAGACCTACGAGCAGTACTTC. Translation: CASSGQTYEQYF.

The rearrangement joins TRBV30 to TRBJ1-4; 8 positions agree with TRBD1. After removal of 7 bases from V and 8 bases from J, the junction contained 6 bases not matched to a gene. The CDR3 has 12 residues. CDR1 is GTSNPN and CDR2 is SVGIG in the germline V gene (reference sequence). DNA of the CDR3: TGTGCCTTTGGACAGGGAGGAGAAAAACTGTTTTTT. This gives the protein CAFGQGGEKLFF.

This chain joins TRBV5-6 and TRBJ1-2; perhaps TRBD1 as D (5 bases). The CDR3 runs to 13 residues. Trimming took off 1 base at V and 5 bases at J, with 9 bases between the two ends. CDR1 and CDR2 (germline): SGHDT, YYEEEE. As DNA, the CDR3 is TGTGCCAGCAGCTTGTTACAGGTGTATGGCTACACCTTC. Translating it yields CASSLLQVYGYTF.

CDR3 bases: TGTGCCACCAGCAGAGGTGCCCAGGGGGCAAATCAGCCCCAGCATTTT. Encoded protein: CATSRGAQGANQPQHF. The J gene is TRBJ1-5, the V gene TRBV15; 8 bases are shared with TRBD1. Per germline, CDR1 LNHNV and CDR2 YYDKDF (reference sequence). CDR3 size: 16 residues. Trimming at V came to 1 base and at J to 4 bases, leaving 6 bases not matched to a gene.

The chain couples TRBV7-2 to TRBJ2-1, with 11 bases fitting TRBD2. The CDR3 covers 17 residues. Trimming removed 4 bases from V and 9 bases from J; junction bases left unmatched: 14. Germline CDR1 is SGHTA and CDR2 is FQGNSA. DNA for the CDR3: TGTGCCAGCAGCTCACGTCTATTAGCGGGGGGGCTAGGTGAGCAGTTCTTC. It codes for CASSSRLLAGGLGEQFF.

The chain is built from TRBV4-2 and TRBJ2-3, with 10 bases matching TRBD1. The CDR3 runs 16 residues. J lost 6 bases, V lost 6 bases, and 12 bases had no gene match. Germline CDR1 is LGHNA and CDR2 is YNFKEQ. The CDR3 sequence is CASSLRQGASLDTQYF. DNA for the CDR3: TGTGCCAGCAGTCTTAGACAGGGGGCGAGTTTGGATACGCAGTATTTT.

This clone came up once. This chain joins TRBV2 and TRBJ1-2; the match to TRBD1 covers 7 bases. In germline, CDR1 is SNHLY, CDR2 FYNNEI. The junction had 5 bases not matched to a gene; V was cut back by 8 bases and J by 5 bases. The CDR3 loop spans 12 amino acids. This chain's CDR3 is CASVGQLYGYTF. CDR3 in DNA: TGTGCCAGCGTGGGACAGTTGTATGGCTACACCTTC. The full variable domain, with the rest looked up from reference TRBV2 and TRBJ1-2, is EPEVTQTPSHQVTQMGQEVILRCVPISNHLYFYWYRQILGQKVEFLVSFYNNEISEKSEIFDDQFSVERPDGSNFTLKIRSTKLEDSAMYFCASVGQLYGYTFGSGTRLTVV.

This clone was seen more than once but under ten times. CDR3: CASSGTAREGYTF. CDR3 sequence (DNA): TGTGCCAGCAGTGGGACCGCTCGGGAGGGCTACACCTTC. The chain links TRBV14 to TRBJ1-2; a weak D match, TRBD1 (5 bases). Germline CDR1 reads SGHDN; CDR2 reads FVKESK. Trimming stripped 6 bases from V and 8 bases from J, with 16 bases between. The length of the CDR3 is 13 residues.

This chain joins TRBV29-1 and TRBJ1-3; no reliable D call. V was pared by 3 bases and J by 1 base, with 13 bases between. Per germline, CDR1 SQVTM and CDR2 ANQGSEA. This CDR3 region has 15 residues. The CDR3 spells CSVEAGPLSGNTIYF. CDR3 sequence (DNA): TGCAGCGTTGAGGCCGGACCCCTATCTGGAAACACCATATATTTT. Variable domain in full (rest from reference TRBV29-1 and TRBJ1-3): SAVISQKPSRDICQRGTSLTIQCQVDSQVTMMFWYRQQPGQSLTLIATANQGSEATYESGFVIDKFPISRPNLTFSTLTVSNMSPEDSSIYLCSVEAGPLSGNTIYFGEGSWLTVV.

This clone was detected only a few times. The chain joins TRBV6-5 to TRBJ1-1; 7 positions match TRBD1. V lost 8 bases to trimming and J lost 1 base; unmatched junction nucleotides: 4. Germline CDR1 is MNHEY and CDR2 is SVGAGI. The CDR3 runs 13 residues. CDR3 residues: CASSRQGNTEAFF. CDR3 DNA: TGTGCCAGCTCTAGACAGGGGAACACTGAAGCTTTCTTT.

The chain combines TRBV7-9 with TRBJ1-1, with TRBD1 matching 7 bases. In germline, CDR1 is SEHNR, CDR2 FQNEAQ (reference sequence). The ends lost 1 base at V and 6 bases at J; junction bases unmatched: 8. The CDR3 totals 15 residues. CDR3 in amino acids: CASSLGQGRGAEAFF. The CDR3 nucleotides read TGTGCCAGCAGCTTAGGACAGGGTAGAGGGGCTGAAGCTTTCTTT.

The chain combines TRBV9 with TRBJ1-1; no clear D gene. The CDR3 loop spans 14 amino acids. Trimming took 0 bases from V and 2 from J, leaving 8 bases between them. Germline V gene sequence: CDR1 SGDLS, CDR2 YYNGEE. The CDR3 reads CASSVVPDNTEAFF. For the CDR3, the DNA is TGTGCCAGCAGCGTAGTTCCAGATAACACTGAAGCTTTCTTT.

This clone was observed a single time. The chain couples TRBV18 to TRBJ1-6, with a tentative D call TRBD1 (5 bases). Germline-derived CDR1 and CDR2 are KGHSH and LQKENI. The CDR3 is 17 residues long. The ends were cut back, 0 bases at V and 9 bases at J, with 18 bases in the middle. In DNA form, the CDR3 reads TGTGCCAGCTCACCACCGCGCGGGGGGAGTTTCGGTTCACCCCTCCACTTT. It encodes CASSPPRGGSFGSPLHF.

This clone turned up a few times. The gene calls are TRBV4-2 and TRBJ1-2; D remains ambiguous. V lost 1 base, J lost 3 bases, and 12 bases lay in between. CDR1 is LGHNA, CDR2 YNFKEQ, per germline. The CDR3 spans 15 residues. The CDR3 sequence: CASSQAGIGHYGYTF. DNA of the CDR3: TGTGCCAGCAGCCAAGCGGGAATTGGGCACTATGGCTACACCTTC.

The rearrangement uses TRBV2 and TRBJ2-5; 9 bases line up with TRBD2. The germline gives CDR1 SNHLY, CDR2 FYNNEI. V lost 7 bases, J lost 1 base, and 7 bases stayed unmatched. CDR3 length: 15 amino acids. CDR3 DNA: TGTGCCAGCACTCAGACTAGCGGCTCCCAAGAGACCCAGTACTTC. Protein product: CASTQTSGSQETQYF.

V and J are TRBV29-1 and TRBJ2-5; possibly TRBD1 for D (5 bases). V was trimmed by 4 bases and J by 3 bases, leaving 12 bases between them. Germline V gene data show CDR1 as SQVTM and CDR2 as ANQGSEA. The CDR3 is 13 amino acids. CDR3 sequence (DNA): TGCAGCGTTGGAGGCCCCAGGGAAGAGACCCAGTACTTC. Protein sequence: CSVGGPREETQYF.

V and J are TRBV2 and TRBJ1-1, with TRBD1 identical over 7 bases. Germline assignment: CDR1 SNHLY and CDR2 FYNNEI. CDR3 size: 13 residues. The J segment lost 3 bases and the V segment lost 8 bases, leaving 6 bases of the junction unmatched. CDR3 nucleotides: TGTGCCAGCGAGGGACAGTTGGACACTGAAGCTTTCTTT. It codes for CASEGQLDTEAFF.

The chain carries TRBV7-2 and TRBJ1-1; D is ambiguous. V lost 2 bases and J lost 1, with 8 bases in between. The CDR3 is 14 amino acids. From germline, CDR1 is SGHTA and CDR2 FQGNSA. CDR3 in amino acids: CASSLFSSNTEAFF. CDR3 DNA sequence: TGTGCCAGCAGCTTATTTAGCTCGAACACTGAAGCTTTCTTT. The full variable domain, rest sourced from reference TRBV7-2 and TRBJ1-1, is GAGVSQSPSNKVTEKGKDVELRCDPISGHTALYWYRQSLGQGLEFLIYFQGNSAPDKSGLPSDRFSAERTGGSVSTLTIQRTQQEDSAVYLCASSLFSSNTEAFFGQGTRLTVV.

The rearrangement uses TRBV11-2 and TRBJ2-7; perhaps D is TRBD1 or TRBD2 (6 bases each). The CDR3 spans 17 residues. Trimming left V 1 base short and J 4 bases short, with 20 bases between. Germline V CDR1 and CDR2: SGHAT, FQNNGV. The CDR3 reads CASSLVELGARGYEQYF. CDR3 nucleotide sequence: TGTGCCAGCAGCTTAGTCGAGTTGGGGGCGCGGGGTTACGAGCAGTACTTC.